A single sample is the source of the 20 T cell receptor beta chains below, sequenced in a study of cytomegalovirus exposure and HLA in healthy donors. PCR employed 60 Vbeta and 13 Jbeta primers. Using immunoSEQ multiplex PCR, the repertoire was profiled, and TCRdb retains in-frame clones only, with some absent. The repertoire includes roughly 200,000 clones, around 82% of them detected once, and roughly 14% sits in the top ten. Sequencing used PBMCs. These receptors originate from a woman under 40 in good health and CMV-seropositive.

This chain connects TRBV7-8 to TRBJ2-7; perhaps TRBD2 as D (5 bases). This CDR3 has 13 residues. Germline V gives CDR1 SGHVS, CDR2 FQNEAQ. Deletions cut 1 base from V and 6 bases from J, with 10 bases between. CDR3 loop: CASSLGESGEQYF. The CDR3 DNA follows: TGTGCCAGCAGCTTAGGAGAGAGCGGCGAGCAGTACTTC.

A single count supports this clone. The chain is built from TRBV11-3 and TRBJ2-7; 7 bases match TRBD2. Per germline, CDR1 SGHNT and CDR2 YENEEA. J was trimmed by 1 base and V by 1 base; bases with no gene match: 1. The CDR3 contains 14 residues. CDR3 sequence (DNA): TGTGCCAGCAGCTTAGCGGGAGGTTCCTACGAGCAGTACTTC. It is translated as CASSLAGGSYEQYF.

This chain links TRBV7-6 with TRBJ1-1, with 9 bases lining up with TRBD1. This CDR3 has 14 residues. From germline, CDR1 is SGHVS and CDR2 FNYEAQ. V shed 4 bases, J shed 4 bases, and the junction held 4 bases outside the gene matches. Here the CDR3 reads CASSSDRGSTEAFF. CDR3 nucleotides: TGTGCCAGCAGCTCGGACAGGGGAAGCACTGAAGCTTTCTTT.

The chain employs TRBV7-2 and TRBJ2-6; D is unclear. V lost 2 bases to trimming and J lost 4 bases, with 9 bases between them. Germline V gives CDR1 SGHTA, CDR2 FQGNSA. The CDR3 is 15 residues long. The CDR3 DNA sequence: TGTGCCAGCAGCTTAATGGTGAGAGGGGCCAACGTCCTGACTTTC. This encodes CASSLMVRGANVLTF.

V and J are TRBV7-9 and TRBJ2-7; TRBD1 matches 10 bases. Germline CDR1 and CDR2: SEHNR and FQNEAQ (reference sequence). The CDR3 runs to 16 residues. Trimming removed 3 bases from V and 2 bases from J; junction bases left unmatched: 7. This CDR3 reads CASSFSGTGDPYEQYF. The CDR3 nucleotides are TGTGCCAGCAGCTTTAGTGGGACAGGGGACCCCTACGAGCAGTACTTC.

The rearrangement uses TRBV6-6 and TRBJ2-7; 9 bases are shared with TRBD2. The CDR3 runs 15 residues. The ends lost 4 bases at V and 2 bases at J; junction bases unmatched: 6. The germline gives CDR1 MNHNY, CDR2 SVGAGI (reference sequence). The CDR3 sequence is CASSLVSGGPYEQYF. In nucleotides, the CDR3 is TGTGCCAGCAGTTTAGTGAGCGGGGGGCCCTACGAGCAGTACTTC.

The chain uses TRBV6-4 and TRBJ1-5, with D possibly TRBD1 on 5 matching bases. This CDR3 has 13 amino acids. CDR1 MRHNA and CDR2 SNTAGT come from the germline V gene. Trimming left V 3 bases short and J 5 bases short, with 8 bases between. The chain's CDR3 is CASSETADQPQHF. DNA of the CDR3: TGTGCCAGCAGTGAGACAGCAGATCAGCCCCAGCATTTT.

This clone was counted between two and nine times. The chain recombines TRBV11-2 with TRBJ1-1; D is undetermined. The CDR3 totals 13 residues. Germline CDR1 SGHAT, CDR2 FQNNGV. Trimming pared 6 bases from V and 0 bases from J, leaving 8 bases between. CDR3 nucleotide sequence: TGTGCCAGCAGTTATCTATTGAACACTGAAGCTTTCTTT. Its protein product is CASSYLLNTEAFF. Based on the CDR3 plus reference TRBV11-2 and TRBJ1-1, the full variable domain is EAGVAQSPRYKIIEKRQSVAFWCNPISGHATLYWYQQILGQGPKLLIQFQNNGVVDDSQLPKDRFSAERLKGVDSTLKIQPAKLEDSAVYLCASSYLLNTEAFFGQGTRLTVV.

This sequence joins TRBV11-3 and TRBJ2-1; D is ambiguous. Deletions cut 4 bases from V and 5 bases from J, with 15 bases between. This CDR3 is 15 amino acids long. From germline, CDR1 is SGHNT and CDR2 YENEEA. DNA of the CDR3: TGTGCCAGCAGCTCCGACGGCGGCGAAGACAATGAGCAGTTCTTC. It specifies CASSSDGGEDNEQFF. Supplemented by reference TRBV11-3 and TRBJ2-1, the full variable domain reads EAGVVQSPRYKIIEKKQPVAFWCNPISGHNTLYWYLQNLGQGPELLIRYENEEAVDDSQLPKDRFSAERLKGVDSTLKIQPAELGDSAVYLCASSSDGGEDNEQFFGPGTRLTVL.

The V call is TRBV5-6, the J call TRBJ1-2; D not resolved. Germline V gene lookup returns CDR1 SGHDT and CDR2 YYEEEE. Trimming stripped 4 bases from V and 5 bases from J, with 12 bases between. CDR3 size: 13 residues. The CDR3 region has the DNA TGTGCCAGCAGCGTACACGGGAGTTATGGCTACACCTTC. Amino acid sequence: CASSVHGSYGYTF.

The chain uses TRBV11-2 and TRBJ1-2; 8 bases are shared with TRBD1. Germline trimming cut 5 bases from V and 6 bases from J; bases unmatched to any gene: 5. This CDR3 spans 13 amino acids. Germline lookup yields CDR1 SGHAT and CDR2 FQNNGV. The CDR3, as DNA: TGTGCCAGCAGCCAAGGACAGGGTCATGGCTACACCTTC. Protein sequence: CASSQGQGHGYTF.

The chain links TRBV28 to TRBJ1-2; D ambiguous. Germline-derived CDR1 and CDR2 are MDHEN and SYDVKM. V was shortened by 4 bases and J by 1 base, with 13 bases between the two germline ends. The CDR3 is 15 residues long. CDR3 sequence: CASSSSRPVNYGYTF. CDR3 bases: TGTGCCAGCAGTTCCTCCCGCCCAGTTAACTATGGCTACACCTTC.

This clone occurred a few times. This chain joins TRBV9 and TRBJ1-6; 10 bases align to TRBD1. The CDR3 consists of 16 residues. Per the germline V gene, CDR1 is SGDLS and CDR2 is YYNGEE. With V trimmed by 4 bases and J by 6 bases, 7 bases remained unmatched. DNA for the CDR3: TGTGCCAGCAGCACCTGGACAGGGGGGAGTAATTCACCCCTCCACTTT. Protein: CASSTWTGGSNSPLHF.

This chain connects TRBV28 to TRBJ1-1; TRBD1 agrees at 7 bases. After removal of 6 bases from V and 1 base from J, the junction contained 5 bases not matched to a gene. Per the germline V gene, CDR1 is MDHEN and CDR2 is SYDVKM. This CDR3 comprises 14 residues. The chain's CDR3 is CASRAGGKNTEAFF. CDR3 in DNA: TGTGCCAGCAGAGCAGGGGGGAAGAACACTGAAGCTTTCTTT.

The rearrangement uses TRBV21-1 and TRBJ2-7; TRBD1 is the table's D call, not checked against the DNA. TRBV21-1 is a pseudogene. This CDR3 spans 16 amino acids. The CDR3 reads CASSKARGTGDYEQYF. CDR3 in DNA: TGTGCCAGCAGCAAAGCGCGAGGGACAGGAGACTACGAGCAGTACTTC.

This clone was detected once. The rearrangement joins TRBV4-1 to TRBJ1-2; 9 nucleotides line up with TRBD1. Germline lookup yields CDR1 MGHRA and CDR2 YSYEKL. The length of the CDR3 is 17 residues. V dropped 1 base and J dropped 4; count of bases not matched to a gene: 10. In DNA, the CDR3 is TGCGCCAGCAGCCAAGGGATCCGGGACAGGGTGACCTATGGCTACACCTTC. Translation gives CASSQGIRDRVTYGYTF.

The chain combines TRBV5-1 with TRBJ1-2; 7 bases map to TRBD1. The CDR3 extends over 16 amino acids. In germline, CDR1 is SGHRS, CDR2 YFSETQ. The V and J ends lost 2 bases and 0 bases, in that order; junction bases with no gene match: 7. In DNA form, the CDR3 reads TGCGCCAGCAGCTTCGTAACCGGGACAGCTAACTATGGCTACACCTTC. This gives the protein CASSFVTGTANYGYTF.

This clone was seen more than once but under ten times. The V gene is TRBV18, the J gene TRBJ1-1; 8 nucleotides align to TRBD1. V dropped 3 bases and J dropped 7; count of bases not matched to a gene: 13. CDR1 is KGHSH, CDR2 LQKENI, per germline. There are 16 residues in the CDR3. CDR3 in DNA: TGTGCCAGCTCACCTTCCGGACAGGGCGGTGTTGGTGAAGCTTTCTTT. Translating gives CASSPSGQGGVGEAFF.

V and J are TRBV25-1 and TRBJ1-1; tentatively, D is TRBD1 (6 bases). Trimming took 4 bases from V and 1 from J, leaving 7 bases between them. CDR1 is MGHDK, CDR2 SYGVNS, per germline. The CDR3 totals 13 residues. The CDR3 bases are TGTGCCAGCAGTGCACAGGGGAACACTGAAGCTTTCTTT. It yields the protein CASSAQGNTEAFF.

This chain joins TRBV5-6 and TRBJ1-6, with unresolved D. Germline lookup yields CDR1 SGHDT and CDR2 YYEEEE. The V end lost 0 bases, the J end lost 9 bases, and 13 bases lay between the germline ends. The length of the CDR3 is 15 residues. This chain's CDR3 is CASSLGTGFSSPLHF. The CDR3 coding sequence is TGTGCCAGCAGCTTGGGGACGGGGTTTAGTTCACCCCTCCACTTT.